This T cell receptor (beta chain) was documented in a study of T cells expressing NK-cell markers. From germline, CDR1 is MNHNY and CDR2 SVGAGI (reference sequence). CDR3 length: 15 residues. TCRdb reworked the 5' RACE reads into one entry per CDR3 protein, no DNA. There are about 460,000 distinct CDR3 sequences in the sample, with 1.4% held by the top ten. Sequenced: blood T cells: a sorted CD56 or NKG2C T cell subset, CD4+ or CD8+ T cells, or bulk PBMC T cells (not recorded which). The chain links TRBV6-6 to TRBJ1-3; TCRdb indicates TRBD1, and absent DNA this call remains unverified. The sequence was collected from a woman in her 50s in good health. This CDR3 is CASSYDSITGNTIYF.